This T cell receptor beta chain was sequenced for a study of shared clonotypes between healthy human individuals. Study-level background: The composition of the donors was two women and a few men aged 18 to 49.

Study results and limitations: Rarefaction exposed incomplete sorted-subset sequencing despite large depth. When naive CD4 clonotypes were compared across a few donors, roughly 4.9% were shared.

The germline V and J ends were trimmed by 5 bases and 3 bases, with 11 bases remaining between them. Germline lookup yields CDR1 LNHDA and CDR2 SQIVND (reference sequence). CDR3 length: 14 residues. Roughly 200 ng DNA, tens of thousands of T cell genomes, went into each sorted-subset replicate PCR. TCRdb's table, derived via immunoSEQ multiplex PCR, lists solely in-frame clones and lacks some. The data hold fewer than 1.6 million clones, with approximately 98.5% observed a single time. A word on this clone: Its antigen remains unidentified.

The chain is built from TRBV19 and TRBJ1-5; D unresolved. The receptor comes from a man under 40 in good health. The sample was naive CD4+ T cells sorted from blood. Subset: CD45RA+ positively selected. CDR3 region: CASSPPQPNQPQHF. For the CDR3, the DNA is TGTGCCAGTAGTCCCCCCCAGCCCAATCAGCCCCAGCATTTT.